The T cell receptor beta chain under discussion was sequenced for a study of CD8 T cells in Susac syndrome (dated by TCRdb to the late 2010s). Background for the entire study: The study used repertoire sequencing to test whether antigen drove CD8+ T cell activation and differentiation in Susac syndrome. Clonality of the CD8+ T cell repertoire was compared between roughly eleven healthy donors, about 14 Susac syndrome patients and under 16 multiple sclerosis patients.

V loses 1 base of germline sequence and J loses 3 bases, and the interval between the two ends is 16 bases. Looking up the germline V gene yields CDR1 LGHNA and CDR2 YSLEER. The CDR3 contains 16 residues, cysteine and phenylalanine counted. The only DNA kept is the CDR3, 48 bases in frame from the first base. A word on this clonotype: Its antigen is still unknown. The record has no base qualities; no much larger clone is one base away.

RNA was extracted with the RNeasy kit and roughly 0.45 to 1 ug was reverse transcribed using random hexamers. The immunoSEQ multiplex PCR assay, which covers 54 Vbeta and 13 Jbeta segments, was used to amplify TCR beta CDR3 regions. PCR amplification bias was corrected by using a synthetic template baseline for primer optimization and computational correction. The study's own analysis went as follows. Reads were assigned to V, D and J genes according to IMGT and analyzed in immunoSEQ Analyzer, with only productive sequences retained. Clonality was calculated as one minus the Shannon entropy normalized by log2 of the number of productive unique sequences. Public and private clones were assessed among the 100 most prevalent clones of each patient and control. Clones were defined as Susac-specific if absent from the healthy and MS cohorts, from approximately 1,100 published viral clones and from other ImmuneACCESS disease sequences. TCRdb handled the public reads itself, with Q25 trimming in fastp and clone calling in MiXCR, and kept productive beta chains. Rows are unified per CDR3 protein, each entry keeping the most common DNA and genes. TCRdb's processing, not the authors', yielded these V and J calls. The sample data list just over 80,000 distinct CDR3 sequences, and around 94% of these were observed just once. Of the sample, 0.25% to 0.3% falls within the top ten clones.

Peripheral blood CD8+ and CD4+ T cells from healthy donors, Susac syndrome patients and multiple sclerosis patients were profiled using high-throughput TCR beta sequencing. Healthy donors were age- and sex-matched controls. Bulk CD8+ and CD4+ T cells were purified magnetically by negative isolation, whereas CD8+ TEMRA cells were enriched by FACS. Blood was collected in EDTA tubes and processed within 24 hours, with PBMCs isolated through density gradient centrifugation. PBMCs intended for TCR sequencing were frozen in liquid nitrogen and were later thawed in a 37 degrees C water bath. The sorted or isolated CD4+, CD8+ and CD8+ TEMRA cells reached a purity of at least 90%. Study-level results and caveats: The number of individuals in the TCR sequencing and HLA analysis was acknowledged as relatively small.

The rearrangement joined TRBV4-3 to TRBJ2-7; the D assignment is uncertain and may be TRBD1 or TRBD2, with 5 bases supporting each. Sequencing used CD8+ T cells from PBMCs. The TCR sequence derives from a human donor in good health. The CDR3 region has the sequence CASSQGQPIRDYEQYF. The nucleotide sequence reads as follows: TGCGCCAGCAGCCAAGGACAGCCAATCCGGGACTACGAGCAGTACTTC.